These 7 T cell receptor beta chains came from one sample sequenced in a study of blood T cell repertoires in COVID-19. Repertoires were generated with immunoSEQ multiplex PCR, while TCRdb's copy carries only in-frame clones and drops some. This sample has around 310,000 clones, with around nine tenths found just once. Sequencing was done on a sample of peripheral blood. The receptors come from a woman aged 55-70 years with acute or convalescent COVID-19.

V usage is TRBV29-1 and J usage is TRBJ1-1, with D possibly TRBD1 on 5 matching bases. The V gene's germline CDR1 is SQVTM and CDR2 ANQGSEA. Trimming took 5 bases from V and 6 from J, leaving 16 bases between them. The CDR3 is 13 residues long. The CDR3 DNA follows: TGCAGCGTTCAGCTCGCAGGGCCCTCTGAAGCTTTCTTT. It specifies CSVQLAGPSEAFF.

The V and J genes are TRBV19 and TRBJ2-3; 7 positions agree with TRBD1. CDR3 size: 16 residues. J was trimmed by 2 bases and V by 9 bases; bases with no gene match: 14. Germline V gives CDR1 LNHDA, CDR2 SQIVND (reference sequence). In nucleotides, the CDR3 is TGTGCCAGCAGCCCTACACCGGGACAGATCACAGATACGCAGTATTTT. Protein sequence: CASSPTPGQITDTQYF.

The chain is built from TRBV7-2 and TRBJ1-1; D uncertain. The CDR3 sequence is 13 residues long. CDR1 and CDR2 (germline): SGHTA, FQGNSA. V was clipped by 2 bases and J by 5 bases, with 9 bases between them. CDR3 amino acids: CASSLFPLTEAFF. The CDR3 nucleotides read TGTGCCAGCAGCTTATTTCCCCTGACTGAAGCTTTCTTT. Variable domain in full (rest from reference TRBV7-2 and TRBJ1-1): GAGVSQSPSNKVTEKGKDVELRCDPISGHTALYWYRQSLGQGLEFLIYFQGNSAPDKSGLPSDRFSAERTGGSVSTLTIQRTQQEDSAVYLCASSLFPLTEAFFGQGTRLTVV.

This clone was counted once. V and J are TRBV5-1 and TRBJ1-1, with TRBD1 identical over 7 bases. Trimming took 2 bases from V and 6 from J; bases not matched to a gene: 16. The CDR3 is 17 residues long. Germline V gene data show CDR1 as SGHRS and CDR2 as YFSETQ. The DNA of the CDR3 is TGCGCCAGCAGCTTCCGAACAGGGGTCGGACCGAGCGCTGAAGCTTTCTTT. Its translation: CASSFRTGVGPSAEAFF.

The chain recombines TRBV7-7 with TRBJ2-1; 8 nucleotides align to TRBD1. The CDR3 is 14 residues long. Trimming removed 5 bases from V and 2 bases from J; junction bases left unmatched: 2. The germline V gene has CDR1 SSHAT and CDR2 FNYEAQ (reference sequence). The CDR3 protein is CASSPQGAYNEQFF. As DNA, the CDR3 is TGTGCCAGCAGCCCACAGGGGGCCTACAATGAGCAGTTCTTC.

The chain uses TRBV6-5 and TRBJ1-5, with D perhaps matching TRBD1 (6 bases). Germline values: CDR1 MNHEY, CDR2 SVGAGI. The V end lost 5 bases, the J end lost 1 base, and 9 bases lay between the germline ends. The CDR3 sequence is 14 residues long. DNA of the CDR3: TGTGCCAGCAGTAACGGACAGAGCAATCAGCCCCAGCATTTT. Its translation: CASSNGQSNQPQHF.

This sequence joins TRBV29-1 and TRBJ2-2; the D gene is possibly TRBD2 (5 bases). V lost 7 bases and J lost 1, with 7 bases in between. This CDR3 spans 12 amino acids. CDR1 and CDR2 from the germline V gene are SQVTM and ANQGSEA. In nucleotides, the CDR3 is TGCAGCGCCCGGGGGAACACCGGGGAGCTGTTTTTT. It encodes CSARGNTGELFF.